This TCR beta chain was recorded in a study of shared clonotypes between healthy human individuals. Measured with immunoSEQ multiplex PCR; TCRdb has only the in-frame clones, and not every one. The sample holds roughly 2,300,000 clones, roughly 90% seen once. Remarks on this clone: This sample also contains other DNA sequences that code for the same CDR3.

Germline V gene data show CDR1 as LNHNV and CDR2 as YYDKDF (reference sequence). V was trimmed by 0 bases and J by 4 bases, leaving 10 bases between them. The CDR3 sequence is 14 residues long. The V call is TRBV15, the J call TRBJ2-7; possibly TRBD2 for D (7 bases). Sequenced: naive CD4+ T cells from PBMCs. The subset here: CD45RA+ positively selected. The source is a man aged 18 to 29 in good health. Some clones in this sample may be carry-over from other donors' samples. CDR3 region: CATSREQGGYEQYF. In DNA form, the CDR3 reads TGTGCCACCAGCAGAGAACAGGGAGGGTACGAGCAGTACTTC.